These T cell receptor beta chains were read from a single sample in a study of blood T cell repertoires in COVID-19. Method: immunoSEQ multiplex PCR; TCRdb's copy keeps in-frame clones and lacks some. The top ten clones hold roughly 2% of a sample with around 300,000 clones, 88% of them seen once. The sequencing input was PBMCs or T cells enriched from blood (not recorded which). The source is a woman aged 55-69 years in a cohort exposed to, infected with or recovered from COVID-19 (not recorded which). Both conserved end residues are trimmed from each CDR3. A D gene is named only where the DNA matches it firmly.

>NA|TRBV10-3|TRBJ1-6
AISDSDNSPLH
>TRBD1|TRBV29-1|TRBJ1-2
SVDRVYGYT
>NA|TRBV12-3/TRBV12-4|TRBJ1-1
ASSLLGGRAF
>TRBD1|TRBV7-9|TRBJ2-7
ASSAPGQGPGEQY
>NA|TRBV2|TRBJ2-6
ASSEARAGANVLT
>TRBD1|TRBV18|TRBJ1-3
ASSPGTGAGNTIY
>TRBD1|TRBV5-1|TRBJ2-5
ASSPRDRVIQETQY
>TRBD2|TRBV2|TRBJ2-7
ASSPGPQLASYEQY
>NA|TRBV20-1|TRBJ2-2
SASQGPYTGELF
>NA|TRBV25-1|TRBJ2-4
ASSDQRVYIQY
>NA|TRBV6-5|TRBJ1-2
ASSYSTGGVYGYT
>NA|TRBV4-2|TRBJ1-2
ASSQDLGSAGYT
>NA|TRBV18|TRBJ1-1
ASSPTGGGGTEAF
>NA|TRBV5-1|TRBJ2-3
ASSLQGKDTQY
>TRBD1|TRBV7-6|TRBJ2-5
ASSLAPGQTAQY
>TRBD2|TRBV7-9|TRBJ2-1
ASSLRRSSGNNEQF
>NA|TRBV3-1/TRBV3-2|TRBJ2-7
ASSFGATYEQY
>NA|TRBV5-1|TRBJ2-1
ASSDGGDYNEQF
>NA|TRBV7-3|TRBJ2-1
ASSLTGWAGADNEQF
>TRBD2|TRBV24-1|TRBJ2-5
ATSDQKTSGGRETQY
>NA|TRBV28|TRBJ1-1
ASSLTWRAEAF
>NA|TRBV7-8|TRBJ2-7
ASSPPLTYEQY
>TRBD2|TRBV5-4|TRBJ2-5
ASSSGTSGKRGETQY
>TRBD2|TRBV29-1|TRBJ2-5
SACRGSGRALETQY
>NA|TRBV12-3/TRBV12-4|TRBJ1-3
ASRPTGGNTIY
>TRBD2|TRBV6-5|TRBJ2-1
ASSYSGLAGANEQF
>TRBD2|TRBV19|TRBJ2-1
ASSRASGSEQF
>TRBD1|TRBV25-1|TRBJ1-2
ASSESDREDLYGYT
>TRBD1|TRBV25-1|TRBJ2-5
ASNRGGQETQY